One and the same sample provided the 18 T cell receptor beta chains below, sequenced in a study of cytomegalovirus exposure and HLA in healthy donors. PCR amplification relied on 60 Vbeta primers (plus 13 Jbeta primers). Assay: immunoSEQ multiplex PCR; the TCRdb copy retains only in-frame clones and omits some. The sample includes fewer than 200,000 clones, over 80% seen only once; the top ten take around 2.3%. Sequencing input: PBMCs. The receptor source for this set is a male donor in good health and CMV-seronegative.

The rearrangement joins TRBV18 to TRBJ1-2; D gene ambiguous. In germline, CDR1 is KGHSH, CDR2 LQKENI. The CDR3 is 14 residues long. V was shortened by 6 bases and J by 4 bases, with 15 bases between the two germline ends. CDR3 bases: TGTGCCAGCTCTCCAGCGACAAACCGCTATGGCTACACCTTC. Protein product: CASSPATNRYGYTF.

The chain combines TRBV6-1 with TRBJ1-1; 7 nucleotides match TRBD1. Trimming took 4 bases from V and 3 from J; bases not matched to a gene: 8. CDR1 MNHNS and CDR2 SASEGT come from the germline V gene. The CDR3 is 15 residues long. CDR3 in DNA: TGTGCCAGCAGTGTCTCCCGTGACAGGGACACTGAAGCTTTCTTT. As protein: CASSVSRDRDTEAFF.

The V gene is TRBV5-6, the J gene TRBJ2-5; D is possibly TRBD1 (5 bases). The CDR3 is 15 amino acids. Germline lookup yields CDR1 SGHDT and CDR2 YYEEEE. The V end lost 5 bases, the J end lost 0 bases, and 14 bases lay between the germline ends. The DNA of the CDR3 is TGTGCCAGCAGACTTACAGGAGAGTACCAAGAGACCCAGTACTTC. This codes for CASRLTGEYQETQYF. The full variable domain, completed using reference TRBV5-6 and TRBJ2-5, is DAGVTQSPTHLIKTRGQQVTLRCSPKSGHDTVSWYQQALGQGPQFIFQYYEEEERQRGNFPDRFSGHQFPNYSSELNVNALLLGDSALYLCASRLTGEYQETQYFGPGTRLLVL.

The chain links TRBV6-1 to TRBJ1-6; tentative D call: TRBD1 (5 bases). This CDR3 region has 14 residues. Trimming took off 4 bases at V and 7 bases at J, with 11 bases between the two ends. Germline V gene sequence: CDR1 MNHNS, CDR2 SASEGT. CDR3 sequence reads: CASSVGDLNSPLHF. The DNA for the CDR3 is TGTGCCAGCAGTGTGGGGGACTTGAATTCACCCCTCCACTTT.

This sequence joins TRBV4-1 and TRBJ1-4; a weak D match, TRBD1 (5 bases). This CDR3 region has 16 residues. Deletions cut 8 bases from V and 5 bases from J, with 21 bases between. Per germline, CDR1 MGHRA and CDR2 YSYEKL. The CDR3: CASWPKTGGSNEKLFF. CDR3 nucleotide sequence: TGCGCCAGCTGGCCCAAGACGGGGGGATCCAATGAAAAACTGTTTTTT.

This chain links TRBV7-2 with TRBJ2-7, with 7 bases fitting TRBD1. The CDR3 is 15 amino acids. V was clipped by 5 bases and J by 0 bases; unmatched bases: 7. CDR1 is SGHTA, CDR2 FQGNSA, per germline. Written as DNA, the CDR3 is TGTGCCAGCAGCCCGTCACGGGACAGCTCCTACGAGCAGTACTTC. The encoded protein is CASSPSRDSSYEQYF.

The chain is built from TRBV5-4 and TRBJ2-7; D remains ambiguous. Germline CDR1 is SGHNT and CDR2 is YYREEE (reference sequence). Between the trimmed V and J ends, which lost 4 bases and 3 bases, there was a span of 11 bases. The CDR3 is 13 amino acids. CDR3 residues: CASSVHTNYEQYF. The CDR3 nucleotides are TGTGCCAGCAGCGTGCACACGAACTACGAGCAGTACTTC. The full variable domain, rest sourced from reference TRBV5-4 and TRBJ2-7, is ETGVTQSPTHLIKTRGQQVTLRCSSQSGHNTVSWYQQALGQGPQFIFQYYREEENGRGNFPPRFSGLQFPNYSSELNVNALELDDSALYLCASSVHTNYEQYFGPGTRLTVT.

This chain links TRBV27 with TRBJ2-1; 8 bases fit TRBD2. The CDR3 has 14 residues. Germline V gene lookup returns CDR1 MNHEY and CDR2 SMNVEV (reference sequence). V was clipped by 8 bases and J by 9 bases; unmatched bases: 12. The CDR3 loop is CASRGGTSNREQFF. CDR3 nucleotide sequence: TGTGCCAGCCGAGGCGGGACTAGTAACCGTGAGCAGTTCTTC.

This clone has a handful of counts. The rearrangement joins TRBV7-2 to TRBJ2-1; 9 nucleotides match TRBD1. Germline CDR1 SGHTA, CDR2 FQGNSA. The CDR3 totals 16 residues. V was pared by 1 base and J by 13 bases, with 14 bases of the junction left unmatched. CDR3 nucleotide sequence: TGTGCCAGCAGCTTAGTGGGGGTGGACAGGGGATTTCCTCAGTTCTTC. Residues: CASSLVGVDRGFPQFF.

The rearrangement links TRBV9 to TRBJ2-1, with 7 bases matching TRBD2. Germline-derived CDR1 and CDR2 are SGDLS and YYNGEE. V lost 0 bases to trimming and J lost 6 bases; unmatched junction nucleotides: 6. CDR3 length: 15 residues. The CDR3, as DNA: TGTGCCAGCAGCGTAGGCGGGAGTCCCCCCAATGAGCAGTTCTTC. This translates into CASSVGGSPPNEQFF.

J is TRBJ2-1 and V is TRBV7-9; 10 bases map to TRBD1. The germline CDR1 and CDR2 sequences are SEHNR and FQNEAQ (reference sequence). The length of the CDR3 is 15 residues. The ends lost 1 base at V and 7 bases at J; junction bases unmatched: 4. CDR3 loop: CASSLGQGARNEQFF. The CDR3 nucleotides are TGTGCCAGCAGCTTAGGACAGGGGGCAAGGAATGAGCAGTTCTTC. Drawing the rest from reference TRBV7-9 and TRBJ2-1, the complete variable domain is DTGVSQNPRHKITKRGQNVTFRCDPISEHNRLYWYRQTLGQGPEFLTYFQNEAQLEKSRLLSDRFSAERPKGSFSTLEIQRTEQGDSAMYLCASSLGQGARNEQFFGPGTRLTVL.

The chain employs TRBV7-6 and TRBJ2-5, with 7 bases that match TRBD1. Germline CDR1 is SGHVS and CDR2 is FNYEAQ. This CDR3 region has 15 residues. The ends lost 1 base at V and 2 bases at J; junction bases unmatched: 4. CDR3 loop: CASSLEGARQETQYF. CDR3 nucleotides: TGTGCCAGCAGCTTAGAGGGGGCGCGGCAAGAGACCCAGTACTTC. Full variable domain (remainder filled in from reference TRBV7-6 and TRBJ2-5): GAGVSQSPRYKVTKRGQDVALRCDPISGHVSLYWYRQALGQGPEFLTYFNYEAQQDKSGLPNDRFSAERPEGSISTLTIQRTEQRDSAMYRCASSLEGARQETQYFGPGTRLLVL.

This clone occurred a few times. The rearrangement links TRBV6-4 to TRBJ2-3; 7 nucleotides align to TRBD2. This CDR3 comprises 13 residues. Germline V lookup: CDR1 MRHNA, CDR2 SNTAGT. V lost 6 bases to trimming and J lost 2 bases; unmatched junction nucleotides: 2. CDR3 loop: CASSRDYTDTQYF. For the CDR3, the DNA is TGTGCCAGCAGCCGGGACTACACAGATACGCAGTATTTT.

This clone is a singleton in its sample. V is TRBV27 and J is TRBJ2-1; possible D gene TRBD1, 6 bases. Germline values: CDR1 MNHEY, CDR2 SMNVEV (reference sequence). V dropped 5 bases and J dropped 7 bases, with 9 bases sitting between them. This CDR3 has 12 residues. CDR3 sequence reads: CASSTQGNEQFF. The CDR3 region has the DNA TGTGCCAGCAGTACCCAGGGGAATGAGCAGTTCTTC.

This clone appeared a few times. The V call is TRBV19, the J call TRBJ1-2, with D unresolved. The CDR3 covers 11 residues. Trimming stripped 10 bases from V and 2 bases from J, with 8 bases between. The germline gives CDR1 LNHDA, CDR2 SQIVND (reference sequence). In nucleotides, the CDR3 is TGTGCCACCACCGAGAACTATGGCTACACCTTC. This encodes CATTENYGYTF.

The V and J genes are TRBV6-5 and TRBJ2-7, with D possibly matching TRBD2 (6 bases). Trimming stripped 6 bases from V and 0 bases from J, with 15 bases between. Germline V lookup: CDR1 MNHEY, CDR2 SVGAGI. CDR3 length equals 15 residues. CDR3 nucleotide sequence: TGTGCCAGCAGGATCCGCGGAGGGGACTCCTACGAGCAGTACTTC. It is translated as CASRIRGGDSYEQYF.

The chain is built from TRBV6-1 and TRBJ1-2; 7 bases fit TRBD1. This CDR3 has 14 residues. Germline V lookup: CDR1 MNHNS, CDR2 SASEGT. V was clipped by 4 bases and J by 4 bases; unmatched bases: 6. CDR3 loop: CASSGQGSSYGYTF. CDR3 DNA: TGTGCCAGCAGTGGACAGGGCAGTAGCTATGGCTACACCTTC.

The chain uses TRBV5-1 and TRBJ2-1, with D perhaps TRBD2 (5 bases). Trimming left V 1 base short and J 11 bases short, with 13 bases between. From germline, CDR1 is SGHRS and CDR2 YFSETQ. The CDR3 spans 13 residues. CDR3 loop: CASSLRPSGKQFF. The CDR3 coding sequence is TGCGCCAGCAGCTTGAGGCCCTCGGGAAAGCAGTTCTTC.